These 22 T cell receptor beta chains were sequenced from one sample in a study of molecular identifiers for immune sequencing clone quantification. TCRdb ran MiXCR on the PCR reads and lists one entry per CDR3 protein. The table records 460,000 or so distinct CDR3 sequences, roughly 24% of them present only once. The sample comprised naive CD8+ T cells from blood, with Jurkat cell RNA spiked in. The subset is: FACS-sorted CD8+CD4-CCR7+CD45RA+ naive T cells. The receptor source for this set is a human donor in good health. Some libraries in this study had Jurkat cell RNA spiked in.

This clonotype occurred a few times. V gene TRBV6-5 combines with J gene TRBJ1-4; 8 bases are a match to TRBD1. Per germline, CDR1 MNHEY and CDR2 SVGAGI. This CDR3 contains 16 residues. Trimming cost V 2 bases and J 8 bases; bases outside gene matches: 10. The CDR3, as DNA: TGTGCCAGCAGTTACACTCAGGGGGCCATAGGAGAAAAACTGTTTTTT. Its translation: CASSYTQGAIGEKLFF.

The sample holds many counts of this clonotype. The rearrangement uses TRBV20-1 and TRBJ1-1; no reliable D call. Germline V gene sequence: CDR1 DFQATT, CDR2 SNEGSKA (reference sequence). The V end lost 1 base, the J end lost 8 bases, and 11 bases lay between the germline ends. CDR3 size: 12 residues. The DNA of the CDR3 is TGCAGTGCTAGAGGGCTGGCAGCCGAAGCTTTCTTT. It specifies CSARGLAAEAFF.

This clonotype was counted many times. This chain uses TRBV7-2 with TRBJ2-5; D unclear. CDR3 length: 13 amino acids. V was shortened by 3 bases and J by 4 bases, with 9 bases between the two germline ends. Germline V gives CDR1 SGHTA, CDR2 FQGNSA. The CDR3 DNA sequence: TGTGCCAGCAGCTTCGCACTATCAGAGACCCAGTACTTC. Translated: CASSFALSETQYF.

Worth noting for this clonotype: A much larger clone lies one base from this, so it may be a read error. V gene TRBV6-2 or TRBV6-3 combines with J gene TRBJ2-5; D is unresolved. CDR1 MNHEY and CDR2 SVGEGT come from the germline V gene. CDR3 length: 15 residues. CDR3 sequence: CAGSYPNSYQETQYF. As DNA, the CDR3 is TGTGCCGGCAGTTACCCGAACAGCTACCAAGAGACCCAGTACTTC.

This clonotype was picked up many times. The rearrangement links TRBV5-4 to TRBJ2-7; possible D gene TRBD1, 5 bases. The CDR3 extends over 13 amino acids. With 4 bases removed from V and 2 bases from J, the gap between germline ends came to 10 bases. The germline gives CDR1 SGHNT, CDR2 YYREEE (reference sequence). The CDR3 loop is CASSQDTTYEQYF. As DNA, the CDR3 is TGTGCCAGCAGCCAGGACACAACCTACGAGCAGTACTTC.

This clonotype was observed many times. One end of the junction does not line up with germline, which may come from a read error. CDR3: CASSLAGANTEAFF. The CDR3 nucleotides read TGTGCCAGCAGTTTGGCGGGGGCCAACACTGAAGCTTTCTTT. This chain links TRBV5-1 with TRBJ1-1; perhaps TRBD1 as D (6 bases). The CDR3 runs 14 residues. Per germline, CDR1 SGHRS and CDR2 YFSETQ.

V gene TRBV7-9 combines with J gene TRBJ2-5; D ambiguous. The germline gives CDR1 SEHNR, CDR2 FQNEAQ (reference sequence). CDR3 size: 14 residues. Trimming stripped 5 bases from V and 9 bases from J, with 19 bases between. The CDR3 here is CASSAARSQAPQYF. The CDR3 DNA is TGTGCCAGCAGCGCAGCCCGGAGCCAAGCGCCCCAGTACTTC.

In this sample, this clonotype turned up a few times. A much larger clone differs by one base, so this may be a read error. The V gene is TRBV29-1, the J gene TRBJ1-1, with D possibly being TRBD1 (6 bases). The CDR3 covers 14 residues. The germline gives CDR1 SQVTM, CDR2 ANQGSEA. The CDR3 is CSVPFQGHDTETFF. The CDR3, as DNA: TGCAGCGTTCCTTTTCAGGGGCATGACACTGAAACTTTCTTT.

The chain employs TRBV27 and TRBJ1-5, with TRBD1 identical over 7 bases. The CDR3 spans 16 residues. V shed 2 bases and J 3 bases; nucleotides not matched to a gene: 7. Germline CDR1 MNHEY, CDR2 SMNVEV (reference sequence). The CDR3 loop is CASSLGTGVVNQPQHF. The CDR3 DNA reads TGTGCCAGCAGTTTAGGTACAGGGGTGGTCAATCAGCCCCAGCATTTT.

On this clonotype itself: Being one base from a much bigger clone, this may be a read error. V usage is TRBV29-1 and J usage is TRBJ1-4, with D unclear. CDR3 size: 15 residues. CDR1 and CDR2 from the germline V gene are SQVTM and ANQGSEA. CDR3 sequence (DNA): TGCAGCGTTGAAGATCCCTACTCAACTAGTGAAAAACTGTTTTTT. Translated: CSVEDPYSTSEKLFF.

The chain joins TRBV3-1 to TRBJ1-1, with D possibly matching TRBD1 (5 bases). Germline V gives CDR1 LGHDT, CDR2 YNNKEL (reference sequence). This CDR3 spans 13 amino acids. V was clipped by 5 bases and J by 6 bases, with 13 bases between them. CDR3 nucleotide sequence: TGTGCCAGCAGCGCCTACCAGGGTGCTGAAGCTTTCTTT. Translated, it gives CASSAYQGAEAFF.

This clonotype was detected only once. A read error may be the cause here, since a much bigger clone is one base away. The chain combines TRBV6-2 or TRBV6-3 with TRBJ2-3, with 8 bases fitting TRBD2. This CDR3 is built from 18 residues. CDR1 and CDR2 from the germline V gene are MNHEY and SVGEGT. V lost 1 base to trimming and J lost 2 bases; unmatched junction nucleotides: 11. The CDR3 protein is CASSYLTGPSGYTDTQYF. DNA for the CDR3: TGTGCCAGCAGTTACTTGACCGGGCCTAGCGGGTACACAGATACGCAGTATTTT.

This clonotype was observed at least ten times. The gene calls are TRBV5-6 and TRBJ2-5, with 11 bases fitting TRBD1. Trimming at V came to 0 bases and at J to 5 bases, leaving 3 bases not matched to a gene. The CDR3 runs to 15 residues. Germline V gene data show CDR1 as SGHDT and CDR2 as YYEEEE. The CDR3 DNA reads as TGTGCCAGCAGCTTGGGGACAGGGGGCTTGGAGACCCAGTACTTC. Protein sequence: CASSLGTGGLETQYF.

The chain uses TRBV6-2 or TRBV6-3 and TRBJ2-7, with D unresolved. This CDR3 is built from 14 residues. Germline V gene sequence: CDR1 MNHEY, CDR2 SVGEGT. Between the trimmed V and J ends, which lost 10 bases and 3 bases, there was a span of 19 bases. CDR3 sequence reads: CATTWQENLYEQYF. In nucleotides, the CDR3 is TGTGCCACCACCTGGCAGGAGAACCTCTACGAGCAGTACTTC.

About this clonotype: This may stem from a read error, because a much larger clone lies one nucleotide away. V gene TRBV4-1 combines with J gene TRBJ2-2, with D perhaps TRBD1 or TRBD2 (5 bases each). This CDR3 spans 16 amino acids. Deletions cut 7 bases from V and 5 bases from J, with 20 bases between. The V gene's germline CDR1 is MGHRA and CDR2 YSYEKL. CDR3 bases: TGCGCCAGCAACCCTAGTACGGGGCCCAGGACCGGGGAGCTGTTTTTT. This translates into CASNPSTGPRTGELFF.

On this clonotype: A much bigger clone sits one base away, suggesting this may be a read error. The CDR3 carries no conserved terminal phenylalanine or tryptophan, so it likely arises from a read error. The J gene is TRBJ2-3, the V gene TRBV29-1; the D gene could be TRBD1 or TRBD2 (5 bases each). Germline V gene lookup returns CDR1 SQVTM and CDR2 ANQGSEA. Trimming took off 7 bases at V and 4 bases at J, with 15 bases between the two ends. This CDR3 has 13 residues. CDR3 amino acids: CSATTEGPDTQYI. The DNA for the CDR3 is TGCAGCGCGACTACCGAGGGACCAGATACGCAGTATATT.

Comment on this clonotype: This may arise from a read error, as a much more abundant clone is one base away. This sequence joins TRBV7-9 and TRBJ2-7; 10 bases are a match to TRBD2. The CDR3 contains 12 residues. Looked up from germline, CDR1 is SEHNR and CDR2 is FQNEAQ (reference sequence). CDR3 nucleotides: TGTGCCAGAAGCTTAGCGGGGGGTTTATCGTCGTTC. This translates into CARSLAGGLSSF.

At least ten counts were recorded for this clonotype. The J gene is TRBJ1-5, the V gene TRBV28; tentative D call: TRBD1 (6 bases). Trimming stripped 3 bases from V and 7 bases from J, with 16 bases between. Germline assignment: CDR1 MDHEN and CDR2 SYDVKM. The CDR3 has 15 amino acids. The CDR3 bases are TGTGCCAGCAGTTTTGTCCAGGGGCCGGGACAGCCCCAGCATTTT. Its translation: CASSFVQGPGQPQHF.

This clonotype was found a few times. The J gene is TRBJ2-5, the V gene TRBV12-3 or TRBV12-4; 8 bases match TRBD2. The CDR3 totals 14 residues. J gave up 5 bases and V 3 bases, and 5 bases lay outside the gene matches. The CDR3 nucleotides are TGTGCCAGCAGTTTGACGGGAGGGCCGGAGACCCAGTACTTC. It codes for CASSLTGGPETQYF.

Concerning this clonotype itself: The junction shows a germline mismatch at one end, possibly a read error. The V gene is TRBV6-2 or TRBV6-3, the J gene TRBJ1-5, with D uncertain. Per the germline V gene, CDR1 is MNHEY and CDR2 is SVGEGT. The CDR3 extends over 16 amino acids. CDR3 loop: CARSSPGLSSNQPQHF. CDR3 DNA: TGTGCCCGCAGTTCGCCAGGACTGAGTAGCAATCAGCCCCAGCATTTT.

This clonotype was picked up many times. The J gene is TRBJ2-2, the V gene TRBV29-1; D is ambiguous. Trimming shortened V by 3 bases and J by 6 bases, and 8 bases separated the two germline ends. The germline V gene has CDR1 SQVTM and CDR2 ANQGSEA. The CDR3 spans 12 residues. CDR3 nucleotides: TGCAGCGTTGAGCCAATCCCCGGGGAGCTGTTTTTT. Its translation: CSVEPIPGELFF.

The V gene is TRBV4-1, the J gene TRBJ2-2; 7 positions match TRBD1. The CDR3 sequence is 14 residues long. After removal of 0 bases from V and 6 bases from J, the junction contained 1 base not matched to a gene. Looked up from germline, CDR1 is MGHRA and CDR2 is YSYEKL. Written as DNA, the CDR3 is TGCGCCAGCAGCCAAGAGACAGGGTCCGGGGAGCTGTTTTTT. Its translation is CASSQETGSGELFF.